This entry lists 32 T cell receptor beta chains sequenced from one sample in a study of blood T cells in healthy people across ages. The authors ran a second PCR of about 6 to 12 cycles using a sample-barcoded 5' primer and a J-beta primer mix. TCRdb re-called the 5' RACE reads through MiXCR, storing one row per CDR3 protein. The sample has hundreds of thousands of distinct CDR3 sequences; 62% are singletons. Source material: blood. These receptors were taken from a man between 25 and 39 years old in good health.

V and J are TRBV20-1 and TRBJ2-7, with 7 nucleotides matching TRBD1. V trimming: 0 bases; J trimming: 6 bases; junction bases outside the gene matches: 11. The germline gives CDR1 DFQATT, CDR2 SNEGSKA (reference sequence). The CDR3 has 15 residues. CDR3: CSARDRWDSLAEQYF. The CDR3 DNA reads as TGCAGTGCTAGAGATCGATGGGACAGCCTCGCCGAGCAGTACTTC.

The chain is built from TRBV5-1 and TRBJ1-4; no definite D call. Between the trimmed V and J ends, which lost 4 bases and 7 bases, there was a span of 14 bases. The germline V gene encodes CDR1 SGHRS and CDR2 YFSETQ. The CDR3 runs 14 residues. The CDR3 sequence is CASSPEGVGEKLFF. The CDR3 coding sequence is TGCGCCAGCAGCCCGGAGGGTGTTGGTGAAAAACTGTTTTTT.

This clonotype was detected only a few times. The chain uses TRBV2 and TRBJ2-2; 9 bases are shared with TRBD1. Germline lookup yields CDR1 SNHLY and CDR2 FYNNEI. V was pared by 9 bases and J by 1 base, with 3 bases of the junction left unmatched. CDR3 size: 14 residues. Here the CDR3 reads CARPGQGNTGELFF. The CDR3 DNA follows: TGTGCCAGGCCGGGACAGGGGAACACCGGGGAGCTGTTTTTT. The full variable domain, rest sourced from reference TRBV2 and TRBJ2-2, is EPEVTQTPSHQVTQMGQEVILRCVPISNHLYFYWYRQILGQKVEFLVSFYNNEISEKSEIFDDQFSVERPDGSNFTLKIRSTKLEDSAMYFCARPGQGNTGELFFGEGSRLTVL.

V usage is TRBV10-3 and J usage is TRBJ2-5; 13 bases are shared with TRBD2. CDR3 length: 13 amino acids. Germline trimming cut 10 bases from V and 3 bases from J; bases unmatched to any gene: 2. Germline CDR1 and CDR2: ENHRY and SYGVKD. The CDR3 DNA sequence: TGTGCCACCGGACTAGCGGGAGAAGAGACCCAGTACTTC. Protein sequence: CATGLAGEETQYF.

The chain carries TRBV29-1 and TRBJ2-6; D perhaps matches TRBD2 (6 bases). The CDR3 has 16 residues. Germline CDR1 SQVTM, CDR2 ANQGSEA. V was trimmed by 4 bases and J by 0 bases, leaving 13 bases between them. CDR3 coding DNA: TGCAGCGTTGTGGGGGGTGCTAGCTCTGGGGCCAACGTCCTGACTTTC. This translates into CSVVGGASSGANVLTF. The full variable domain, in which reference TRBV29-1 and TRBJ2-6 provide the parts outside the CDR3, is SAVISQKPSRDICQRGTSLTIQCQVDSQVTMMFWYRQQPGQSLTLIATANQGSEATYESGFVIDKFPISRPNLTFSTLTVSNMSPEDSSIYLCSVVGGASSGANVLTFGAGSRLTVL.

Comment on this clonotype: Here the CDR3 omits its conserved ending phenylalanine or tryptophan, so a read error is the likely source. CDR3 sequence reads: CASNLAGVQQETQYK. CDR3 sequence (DNA): TGCGCCAGCAACTTAGCGGGGGTTCAGCAAGAGACCCAGTACAAA. This sequence joins TRBV5-1 and TRBJ2-5; 9 bases fit TRBD2. The CDR3 has 15 residues. Germline V gives CDR1 SGHRS, CDR2 YFSETQ. V dropped 6 bases and J dropped 2; count of bases not matched to a gene: 8.

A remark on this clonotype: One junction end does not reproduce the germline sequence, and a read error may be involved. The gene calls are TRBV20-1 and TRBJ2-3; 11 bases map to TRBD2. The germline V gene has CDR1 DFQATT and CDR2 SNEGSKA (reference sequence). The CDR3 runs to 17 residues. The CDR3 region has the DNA TGCAGCTACGCCCCGACTAGCGGGGATTTCGGCACAGACACGCAGTATTTT. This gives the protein CSYAPTSGDFGTDTQYF.

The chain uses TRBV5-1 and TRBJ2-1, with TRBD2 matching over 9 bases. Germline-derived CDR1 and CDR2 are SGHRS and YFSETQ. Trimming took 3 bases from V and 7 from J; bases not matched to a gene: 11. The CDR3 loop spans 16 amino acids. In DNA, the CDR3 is TGCGCCAGCAGCTCGCCGGGACTAGCTACTGGGAATGAGCAGTTCTTC. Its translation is CASSSPGLATGNEQFF.

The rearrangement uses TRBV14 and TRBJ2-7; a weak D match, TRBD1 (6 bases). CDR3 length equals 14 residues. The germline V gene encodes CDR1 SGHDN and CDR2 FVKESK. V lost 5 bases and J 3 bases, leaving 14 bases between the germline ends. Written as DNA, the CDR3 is TGTGCCAGCAGCGTCGACAGGCTGGACTACGAGCAGTACTTC. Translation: CASSVDRLDYEQYF.

The CDR3 sequence is CASSPRLASYEQYF. The DNA of the CDR3 is TGCGCCAGCAGCCCAAGACTAGCCTCCTACGAGCAGTACTTC. The V call is TRBV5-1, the J call TRBJ2-7; 7 nucleotides align to TRBD2. V lost 4 bases, J lost 0 bases, and 4 bases stayed unmatched. Germline V lookup: CDR1 SGHRS, CDR2 YFSETQ. CDR3 length: 14 amino acids.

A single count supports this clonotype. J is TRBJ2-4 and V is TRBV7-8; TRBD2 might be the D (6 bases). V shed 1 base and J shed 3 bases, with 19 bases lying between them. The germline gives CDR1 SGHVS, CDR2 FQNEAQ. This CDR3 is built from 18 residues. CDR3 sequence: CASSLVGASGDGKNIQYF. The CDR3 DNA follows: TGTGCCAGCAGCTTAGTAGGGGCTTCGGGGGACGGCAAAAACATTCAGTACTTC.

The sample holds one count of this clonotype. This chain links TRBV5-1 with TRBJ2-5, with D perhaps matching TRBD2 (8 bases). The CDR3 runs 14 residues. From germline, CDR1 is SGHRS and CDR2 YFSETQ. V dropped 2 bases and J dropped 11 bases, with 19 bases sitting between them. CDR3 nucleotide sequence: TGCGCCAGCAGCTTCCCAGGGGGACTAGAAGAGCAGTACTTC. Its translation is CASSFPGGLEEQYF.

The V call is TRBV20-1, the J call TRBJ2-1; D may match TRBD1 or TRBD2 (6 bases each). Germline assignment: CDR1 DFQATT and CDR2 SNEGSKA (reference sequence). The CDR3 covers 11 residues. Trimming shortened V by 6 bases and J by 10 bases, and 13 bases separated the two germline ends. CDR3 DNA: TGCAGTGCGACCACAGGGAGGGAGCAGTTCTTC. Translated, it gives CSATTGREQFF.

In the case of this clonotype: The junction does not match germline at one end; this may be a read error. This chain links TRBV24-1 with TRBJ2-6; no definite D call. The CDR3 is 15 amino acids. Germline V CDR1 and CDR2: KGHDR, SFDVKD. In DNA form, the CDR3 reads TGTGCCACCGGTGATTTTGCCGGTGGGGCCAACGTCCTGACTTTC. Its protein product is CATGDFAGGANVLTF.

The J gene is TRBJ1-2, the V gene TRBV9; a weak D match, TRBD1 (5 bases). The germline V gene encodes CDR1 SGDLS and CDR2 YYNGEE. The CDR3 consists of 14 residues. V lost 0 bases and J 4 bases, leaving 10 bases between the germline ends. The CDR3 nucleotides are TGTGCCAGCAGCGTAGGGGGCCCCTTCTATGGCTACACCTTC. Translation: CASSVGGPFYGYTF.

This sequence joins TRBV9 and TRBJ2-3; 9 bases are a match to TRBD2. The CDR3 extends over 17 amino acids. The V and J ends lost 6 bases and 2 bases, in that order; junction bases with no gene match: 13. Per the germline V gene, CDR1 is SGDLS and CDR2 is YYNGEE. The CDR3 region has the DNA TGTGCCAGCAATCAGCGGGGGGTCCCAATCCTCACAGATACGCAGTATTTT. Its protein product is CASNQRGVPILTDTQYF.

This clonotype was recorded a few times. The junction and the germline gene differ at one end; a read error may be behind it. CDR3 DNA sequence: TGTGCCAGCTCACCAAGGCAGGCCGACGTCCTGACTTTC. Protein: CASSPRQADVLTF. The chain uses TRBV18 and TRBJ2-6; D is undetermined. Germline V gene sequence: CDR1 KGHSH, CDR2 LQKENI. CDR3 length: 13 amino acids.

The CDR3 protein is CASRLGDTQYF. CDR3 coding DNA: TGTGCCAGCAGGCTGGGAGATACGCAGTATTTT. The genes are TRBV6-6 and TRBJ2-3; unclear D gene. From germline, CDR1 is MNHNY and CDR2 SVGAGI (reference sequence). The CDR3 spans 11 residues. The germline V and J ends were trimmed by 6 bases and 5 bases, with 6 bases remaining between them.

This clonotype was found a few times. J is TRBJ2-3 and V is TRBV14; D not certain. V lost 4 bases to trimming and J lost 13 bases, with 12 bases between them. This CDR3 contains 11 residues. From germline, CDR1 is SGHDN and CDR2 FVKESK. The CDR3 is CASSLGYVEYF. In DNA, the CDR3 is TGTGCCAGCAGCCTAGGGTATGTGGAGTATTTT.

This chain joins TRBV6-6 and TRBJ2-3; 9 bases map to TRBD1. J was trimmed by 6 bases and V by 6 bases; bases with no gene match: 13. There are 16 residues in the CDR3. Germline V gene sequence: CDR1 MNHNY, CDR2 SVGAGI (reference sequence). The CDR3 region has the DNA TGTGCCAGCAGGCCTCGGACAGGGGTGGTCTCGGATACGCAGTATTTT. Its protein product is CASRPRTGVVSDTQYF.

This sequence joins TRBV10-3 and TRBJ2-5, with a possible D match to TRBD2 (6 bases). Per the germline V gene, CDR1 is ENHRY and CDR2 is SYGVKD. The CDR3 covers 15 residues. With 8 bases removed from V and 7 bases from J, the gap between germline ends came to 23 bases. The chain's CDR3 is CAIRQAPADGGTQYF. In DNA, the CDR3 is TGTGCCATCCGTCAAGCACCGGCGGACGGGGGGACCCAGTACTTC.

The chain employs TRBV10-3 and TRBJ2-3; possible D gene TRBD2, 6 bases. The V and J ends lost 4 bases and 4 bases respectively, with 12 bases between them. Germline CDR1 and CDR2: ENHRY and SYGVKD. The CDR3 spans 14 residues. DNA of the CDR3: TGTGCCATCAGTGTTGGAGGCGGGGCAGATACGCAGTATTTT. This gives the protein CAISVGGGADTQYF.

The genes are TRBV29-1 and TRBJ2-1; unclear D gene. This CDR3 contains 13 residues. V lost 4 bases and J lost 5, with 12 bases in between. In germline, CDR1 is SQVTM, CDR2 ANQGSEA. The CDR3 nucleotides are TGCAGCGTTGTACGAAACCTCAACAATGAGCAGTTCTTC. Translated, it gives CSVVRNLNNEQFF.

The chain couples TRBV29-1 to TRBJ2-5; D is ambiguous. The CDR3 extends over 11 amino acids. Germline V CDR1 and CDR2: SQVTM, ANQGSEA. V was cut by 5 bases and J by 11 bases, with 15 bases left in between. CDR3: CSVSQPARQYF. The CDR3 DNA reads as TGCAGCGTTTCCCAACCCGCCAGGCAGTACTTC. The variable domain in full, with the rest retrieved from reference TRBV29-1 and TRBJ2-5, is SAVISQKPSRDICQRGTSLTIQCQVDSQVTMMFWYRQQPGQSLTLIATANQGSEATYESGFVIDKFPISRPNLTFSTLTVSNMSPEDSSIYLCSVSQPARQYFGPGTRLLVL.

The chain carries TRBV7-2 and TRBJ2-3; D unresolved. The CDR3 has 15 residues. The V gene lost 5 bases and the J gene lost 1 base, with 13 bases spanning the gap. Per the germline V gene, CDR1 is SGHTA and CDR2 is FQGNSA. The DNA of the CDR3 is TGTGCCAGCAGCGGACGGACCTATGGCACAGATACGCAGTATTTT. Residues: CASSGRTYGTDTQYF.

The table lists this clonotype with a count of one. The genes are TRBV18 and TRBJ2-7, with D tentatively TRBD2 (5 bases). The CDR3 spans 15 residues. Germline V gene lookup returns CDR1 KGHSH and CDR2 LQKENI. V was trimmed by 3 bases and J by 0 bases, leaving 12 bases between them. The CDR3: CASSPLAQGSYEQYF. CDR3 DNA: TGTGCCAGCTCACCGCTAGCCCAAGGCTCCTACGAGCAGTACTTC.

CDR3 sequence (DNA): TGTGCCAGCAGCTTAGGTCTAGCGGGCCTGGATGAGCAGTACTTC. It encodes CASSLGLAGLDEQYF. The chain has TRBV7-3 and TRBJ2-7; 8 bases are a match to TRBD2. The CDR3 is 15 residues long. Germline CDR1 SGHTA, CDR2 FQGTGA. Losses at the gene ends were 2 bases for V and 7 bases for J; bases not matched to a gene: 10.

This CDR3 reads CATETGGNYGYTF. The CDR3 DNA is TGTGCCACCGAGACAGGGGGAAACTATGGCTACACCTTC. The rearrangement joins TRBV10-3 to TRBJ1-2; 9 nucleotides align to TRBD1. The CDR3 extends over 13 amino acids. Per the germline V gene, CDR1 is ENHRY and CDR2 is SYGVKD. V shed 10 bases and J 2 bases; nucleotides not matched to a gene: 5.

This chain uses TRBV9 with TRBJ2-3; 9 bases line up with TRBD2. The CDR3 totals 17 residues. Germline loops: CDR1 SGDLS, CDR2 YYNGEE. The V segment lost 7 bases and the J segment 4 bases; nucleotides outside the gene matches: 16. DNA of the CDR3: TGTGCCAGCGGCCACACCATTTCTAGCGGGGTCTCAGATACGCAGTATTTT. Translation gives CASGHTISSGVSDTQYF. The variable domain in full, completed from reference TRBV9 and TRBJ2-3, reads DSGVTQTPKHLITATGQRVTLRCSPRSGDLSVYWYQQSLDQGLQFLIQYYNGEERAKGNILERFSAQQFPDLHSELNLSSLELGDSALYFCASGHTISSGVSDTQYFGPGTRLTVL.

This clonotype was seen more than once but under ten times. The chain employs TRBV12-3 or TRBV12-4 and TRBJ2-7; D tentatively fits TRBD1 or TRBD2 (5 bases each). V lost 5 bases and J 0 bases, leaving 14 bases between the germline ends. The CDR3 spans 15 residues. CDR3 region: CASSNAGTASYEQYF. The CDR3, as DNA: TGTGCCAGCAGTAACGCCGGGACGGCCTCCTACGAGCAGTACTTC.

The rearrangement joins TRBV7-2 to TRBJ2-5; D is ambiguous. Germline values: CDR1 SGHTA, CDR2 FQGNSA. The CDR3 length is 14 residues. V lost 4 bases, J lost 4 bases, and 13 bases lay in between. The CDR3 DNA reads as TGTGCCAGCAGCTCCCAAAGTGTCAGAGAGACCCAGTACTTC. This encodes CASSSQSVRETQYF.

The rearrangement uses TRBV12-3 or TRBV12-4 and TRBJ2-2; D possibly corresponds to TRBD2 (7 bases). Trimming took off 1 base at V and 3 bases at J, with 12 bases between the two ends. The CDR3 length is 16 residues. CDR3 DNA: TGTGCCAGCAGTTTAGAGAGGGGGGGCGACACCGGGGAGCTGTTTTTT. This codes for CASSLERGGDTGELFF.